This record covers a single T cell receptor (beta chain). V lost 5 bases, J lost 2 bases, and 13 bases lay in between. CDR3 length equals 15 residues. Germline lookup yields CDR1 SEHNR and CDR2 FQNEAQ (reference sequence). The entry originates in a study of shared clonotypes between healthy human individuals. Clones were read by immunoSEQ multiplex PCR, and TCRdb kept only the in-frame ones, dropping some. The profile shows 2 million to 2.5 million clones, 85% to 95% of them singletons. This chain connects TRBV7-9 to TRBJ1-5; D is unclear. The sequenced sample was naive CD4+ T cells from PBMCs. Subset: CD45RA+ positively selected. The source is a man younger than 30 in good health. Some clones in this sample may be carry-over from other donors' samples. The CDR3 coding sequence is TGTGCCAGCAGCCCCGGCCAACGAGGCAATCAGCCCCAGCATTTT. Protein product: CASSPGQRGNQPQHF. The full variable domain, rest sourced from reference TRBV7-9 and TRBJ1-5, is DTGVSQNPRHKITKRGQNVTFRCDPISEHNRLYWYRQTLGQGPEFLTYFQNEAQLEKSRLLSDRFSAERPKGSFSTLEIQRTEQGDSAMYLCASSPGQRGNQPQHFGDGTRLSIL.